A single sample gave rise to the 24 T cell receptor beta chains below, sequenced in a study of cytomegalovirus exposure and HLA in healthy donors. PCR was performed using 60 Vbeta and 13 Jbeta primers. Method: immunoSEQ multiplex PCR; TCRdb's copy keeps in-frame clones and lacks some. Altogether around 99,000 clones are present, roughly 73% being singletons, with the ten largest covering 7.3%. The source material was PBMCs. The receptor source for this set is a man in his fifties in good health and CMV-seropositive.

The V call is TRBV11-1, the J call TRBJ2-1; no definite D call. The CDR3 is 14 residues long. V dropped 4 bases and J dropped 5 bases, with 12 bases sitting between them. Germline V lookup: CDR1 SGHAT, CDR2 FQDESV (reference sequence). The CDR3 bases are TGTGCCAGCAGCTCCAACATCCTCAACAATGAGCAGTTCTTC. Amino acids: CASSSNILNNEQFF.

The chain employs TRBV7-2 and TRBJ1-5; possibly TRBD1 for D (5 bases). The germline V gene encodes CDR1 SGHTA and CDR2 FQGNSA. V was pared by 5 bases and J by 0 bases, with 11 bases between. The length of the CDR3 is 15 residues. This chain's CDR3 is CASSPVQGSNQPQHF. Written as DNA, the CDR3 is TGTGCCAGCAGCCCAGTGCAGGGTAGCAATCAGCCCCAGCATTTT. Drawing the rest from reference TRBV7-2 and TRBJ1-5, the complete variable domain is GAGVSQSPSNKVTEKGKDVELRCDPISGHTALYWYRQSLGQGLEFLIYFQGNSAPDKSGLPSDRFSAERTGGSVSTLTIQRTQQEDSAVYLCASSPVQGSNQPQHFGDGTRLSIL.

This clone came up a few times. The chain links TRBV2 to TRBJ2-7; 10 bases are a match to TRBD1. The CDR3 has 15 residues. The germline gives CDR1 SNHLY, CDR2 FYNNEI. The V and J ends lost 3 bases and 3 bases, in that order; junction bases with no gene match: 5. The CDR3 sequence: CASSDGTGVSYEQYF. The CDR3 bases are TGTGCCAGCAGTGACGGGACAGGGGTTAGCTACGAGCAGTACTTC.

The chain couples TRBV19 to TRBJ2-1; TRBD2 matches 7 bases. Trimming removed 6 bases from V and 8 bases from J; junction bases left unmatched: 7. The CDR3 totals 13 residues. Germline lookup yields CDR1 LNHDA and CDR2 SQIVND (reference sequence). The CDR3 DNA reads as TGTGCCAGTAGCAAAAAGGCGGGGGATGAGCAGTTCTTC. It specifies CASSKKAGDEQFF. The complete variable domain, with remaining parts taken from reference TRBV19 and TRBJ2-1, reads DGGITQSPKYLFRKEGQNVTLSCEQNLNHDAMYWYRQDPGQGLRLIYYSQIVNDFQKGDIAEGYSVSREKKESFPLTVTSAQKNPTAFYLCASSKKAGDEQFFGPGTRLTVL.

The rearrangement uses TRBV19 and TRBJ1-2; 8 bases are a match to TRBD1. Looked up from germline, CDR1 is LNHDA and CDR2 is SQIVND (reference sequence). The CDR3 consists of 13 residues. V gave up 5 bases and J gave up 4 bases; unmatched junction bases: 3. Written as DNA, the CDR3 is TGTGCCAGTAGTCTAACAGGGGGCTATGGCTACACCTTC. Encoded protein: CASSLTGGYGYTF.

Turning to this clone: One end of the junction does not line up with germline, which may come from a read error. The chain links TRBV7-9 to TRBJ1-2, with TRBD1 identical over 8 bases. The CDR3 loop spans 12 amino acids. Germline V gives CDR1 SEHNR, CDR2 FQNEAQ (reference sequence). CDR3 sequence reads: CSSSLDREGYTF. DNA for the CDR3: TGTTCCAGCAGCTTGGACAGGGAGGGCTACACCTTC.

Only one count was recorded for this clone. V usage is TRBV10-3 and J usage is TRBJ1-4; tentative D call: TRBD1 (6 bases). Germline V gives CDR1 ENHRY, CDR2 SYGVKD. V lost 0 bases and J 5 bases, leaving 7 bases between the germline ends. The CDR3 is 14 amino acids. Here the CDR3 DNA reads TGTGCCATCAGTGAGTCTCAGGGGAATGAAAAACTGTTTTTT. It yields the protein CAISESQGNEKLFF.

The chain uses TRBV5-8 and TRBJ1-5, with D tentatively TRBD1 (6 bases). This CDR3 comprises 16 residues. Germline V lookup: CDR1 SGHTS, CDR2 YDEGEE. Trimming took 4 bases from V and 2 from J, leaving 16 bases between them. CDR3 in DNA: TGTGCCAGCAGCGGACTGGTCAGGGGTGGCAATCAGCCCCAGCATTTT. Its translation: CASSGLVRGGNQPQHF.

The rearrangement uses TRBV19 and TRBJ1-1; D remains unclear. The CDR3 is made up of 15 amino acids. The germline V gene has CDR1 LNHDA and CDR2 SQIVND (reference sequence). V lost 4 bases, J lost 0 bases, and 12 bases lay in between. CDR3 DNA: TGTGCCAGTAGTACCCCCGGTACAGTGAACACTGAAGCTTTCTTT. Protein product: CASSTPGTVNTEAFF.

V usage is TRBV7-2 and J usage is TRBJ2-7; 12 bases match TRBD2. The germline CDR1 and CDR2 sequences are SGHTA and FQGNSA. J lost 4 bases, V lost 5 bases, and 6 bases had no gene match. The CDR3 is 15 residues long. Written as DNA, the CDR3 is TGTGCCAGCAGCCCCCGACTAGCGGGGGATTACGAGCAGTACTTC. Translating gives CASSPRLAGDYEQYF.

This clone was seen only a few times. The chain is built from TRBV4-3 and TRBJ2-7; weak D call: TRBD1 (5 bases). Trimming shortened V by 1 base and J by 3 bases, and 7 bases separated the two germline ends. Germline V gene lookup returns CDR1 LGHNA and CDR2 YSLEER. This CDR3 spans 13 amino acids. The CDR3 here is CASSQGRDYEQYF. The CDR3, as DNA: TGCGCCAGCAGCCAAGGCAGGGACTACGAGCAGTACTTC.

This chain links TRBV5-6 with TRBJ1-1; a weak D match, TRBD1 (5 bases). The CDR3 is 13 amino acids. CDR1 and CDR2 from the germline V gene are SGHDT and YYEEEE. The V and J ends lost 0 bases and 10 bases respectively, with 13 bases between them. CDR3 region: CASSLGQNFVAFF. The DNA of the CDR3 is TGTGCCAGCAGCTTGGGACAGAATTTCGTAGCTTTCTTT.

The J gene is TRBJ1-5, the V gene TRBV10-3; the D gene is possibly TRBD1 (6 bases). This CDR3 spans 15 amino acids. Per germline, CDR1 ENHRY and CDR2 SYGVKD. The V end lost 3 bases, the J end lost 4 bases, and 13 bases lay between the germline ends. CDR3 region: CAISDYQGRNQPQHF. The CDR3 coding sequence is TGTGCCATCAGTGATTATCAGGGGAGAAATCAGCCCCAGCATTTT.

J is TRBJ1-2 and V is TRBV5-6, with unresolved D. Trimming cost V 1 base and J 4 bases, with 11 bases left between them. The CDR3 covers 14 residues. Germline V gene lookup returns CDR1 SGHDT and CDR2 YYEEEE. CDR3 in amino acids: CASSLYPETYGYTF. In nucleotides, the CDR3 is TGTGCCAGCAGCTTGTATCCAGAAACCTATGGCTACACCTTC.

This clone has a handful of counts. This sequence joins TRBV7-3 and TRBJ2-5; 8 nucleotides align to TRBD1. The CDR3 consists of 15 residues. The V gene's germline CDR1 is SGHTA and CDR2 FQGTGA. Trimming cost V 5 bases and J 2 bases; bases outside gene matches: 7. The CDR3 region has the DNA TGTGCCAGCAGCCCGCGCAGGGGGCATCAAGAGACCCAGTACTTC. Translating it yields CASSPRRGHQETQYF.

This chain connects TRBV14 to TRBJ1-6; a possible D gene is TRBD1 (5 bases). V lost 2 bases to trimming and J lost 9 bases, with 14 bases between them. The CDR3 has 15 amino acids. Germline CDR1 SGHDN, CDR2 FVKESK. The CDR3 DNA is TGTGCCAGCAGCCAAAGTGGCAGGGCAATTTCACCCCTCCACTTT. As protein: CASSQSGRAISPLHF.

This clone has only a few counts. This chain's CDR3 is CASSSGVGNSPLHF. DNA for the CDR3: TGTGCCAGCAGCTCCGGAGTAGGTAATTCACCCCTCCACTTT. V is TRBV28 and J is TRBJ1-6, with D hard to call. Germline lookup yields CDR1 MDHEN and CDR2 SYDVKM. The CDR3 consists of 14 residues. Trimming removed 6 bases from V and 6 bases from J, with 12 bases in between.

This clone was seen a few times. Here the CDR3 reads CASSAGQGRNYGYTF. CDR3 nucleotide sequence: TGTGCCAGCAGCGCCGGACAGGGACGTAACTATGGCTACACCTTC. V is TRBV9 and J is TRBJ1-2, with 8 bases aligning to TRBD1. V dropped 3 bases and J dropped 1; count of bases not matched to a gene: 5. The germline V gene encodes CDR1 SGDLS and CDR2 YYNGEE. The CDR3 contains 15 residues. The complete variable domain, with remaining parts taken from reference TRBV9 and TRBJ1-2, reads DSGVTQTPKHLITATGQRVTLRCSPRSGDLSVYWYQQSLDQGLQFLIQYYNGEERAKGNILERFSAQQFPDLHSELNLSSLELGDSALYFCASSAGQGRNYGYTFGSGTRLTVV.

The chain recombines TRBV7-8 with TRBJ1-6, with 10 bases that match TRBD1. V lost 5 bases and J lost 8; bases outside the gene matches: 6. CDR1 is SGHVS and CDR2 is FQNEAQ in the germline V gene. The CDR3 contains 15 residues. CDR3 protein: CASSGGGQGHSPLHF. CDR3 nucleotides: TGTGCCAGCAGCGGAGGGGGACAGGGGCATTCACCCCTCCACTTT.

This chain uses TRBV6-1 with TRBJ1-5; TRBD1 matches at 7 bases. The V gene end was trimmed by 2 bases and the J gene end by 0 bases; junction bases not matched to a gene: 7. This CDR3 is 17 amino acids long. Germline assignment: CDR1 MNHNS and CDR2 SASEGT. The CDR3 DNA sequence: TGTGCCAGCAGTGAATCAGACAGGGCATATAGCAATCAGCCCCAGCATTTT. As protein: CASSESDRAYSNQPQHF.

The chain recombines TRBV6-1 with TRBJ2-7; TRBD1 might be the D (5 bases). V was trimmed by 2 bases and J by 2 bases, leaving 7 bases between them. CDR3 length: 13 amino acids. The germline V gene encodes CDR1 MNHNS and CDR2 SASEGT. The CDR3 loop is CASSERQPYEQYF. DNA for the CDR3: TGTGCCAGCAGTGAAAGACAGCCCTACGAGCAGTACTTC.

The gene calls are TRBV5-1 and TRBJ2-2, with D possibly TRBD1 on 6 matching bases. Trimming took off 4 bases at V and 2 bases at J, with 12 bases between the two ends. Germline CDR1 SGHRS, CDR2 YFSETQ. CDR3 length: 15 amino acids. The CDR3 nucleotides are TGCGCCAGCAGCCGAATACAGGGTAACACCGGGGAGCTGTTTTTT. Protein product: CASSRIQGNTGELFF.

The chain has TRBV18 and TRBJ1-1; D gene unclear. The germline gives CDR1 KGHSH, CDR2 LQKENI. CDR3 length equals 14 residues. V lost 3 bases and J lost 1, with 9 bases in between. The CDR3 here is CASSPVGQNTEAFF. Written as DNA, the CDR3 is TGTGCCAGCTCACCGGTGGGCCAGAACACTGAAGCTTTCTTT.

As regards this clone: The junction does not match germline at one end; this may be a read error. CDR3 residues: CVSRETSGIPYF. DNA of the CDR3: TGTGTCAGCAGGGAGACTAGCGGGATACCTTACTTC. The chain couples TRBV6-5 to TRBJ2-5; 11 bases align to TRBD2. Germline CDR1 MNHEY, CDR2 SVGAGI. CDR3 length: 12 residues.